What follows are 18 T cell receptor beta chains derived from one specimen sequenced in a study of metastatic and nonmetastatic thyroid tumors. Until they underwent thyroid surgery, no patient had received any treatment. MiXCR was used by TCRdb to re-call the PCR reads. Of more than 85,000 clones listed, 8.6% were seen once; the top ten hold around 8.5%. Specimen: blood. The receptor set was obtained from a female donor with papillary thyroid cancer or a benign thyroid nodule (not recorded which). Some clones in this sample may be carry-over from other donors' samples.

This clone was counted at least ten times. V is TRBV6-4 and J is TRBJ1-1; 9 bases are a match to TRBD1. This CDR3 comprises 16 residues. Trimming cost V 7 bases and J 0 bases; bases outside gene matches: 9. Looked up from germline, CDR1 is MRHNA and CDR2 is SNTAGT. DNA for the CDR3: TGTGCCAGCACCTACCAACAGGGGGCAGTGAACACTGAAGCTTTCTTT. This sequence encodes CASTYQQGAVNTEAFF.

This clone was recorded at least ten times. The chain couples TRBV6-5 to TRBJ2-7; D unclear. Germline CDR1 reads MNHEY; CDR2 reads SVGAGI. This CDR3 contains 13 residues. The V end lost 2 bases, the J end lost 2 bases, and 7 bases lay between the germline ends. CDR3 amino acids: CASSYRRAYEQYF. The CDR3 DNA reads TGTGCCAGCAGTTACAGGCGTGCCTACGAGCAGTACTTC.

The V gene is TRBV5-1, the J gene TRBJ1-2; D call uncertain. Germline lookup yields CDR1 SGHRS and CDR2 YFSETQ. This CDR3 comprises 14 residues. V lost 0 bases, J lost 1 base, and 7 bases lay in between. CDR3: CASSLGQSNYGYTF. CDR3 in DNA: TGCGCCAGCAGCTTGGGGCAGAGTAACTATGGCTACACCTTC.

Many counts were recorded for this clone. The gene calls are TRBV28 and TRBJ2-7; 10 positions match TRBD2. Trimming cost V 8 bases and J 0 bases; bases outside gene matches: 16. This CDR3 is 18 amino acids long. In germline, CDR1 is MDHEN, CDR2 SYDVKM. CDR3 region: CASPPRASGGASSYEQYF. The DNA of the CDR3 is TGTGCCAGCCCCCCGCGGGCTAGCGGGGGTGCGAGCTCCTACGAGCAGTACTTC.

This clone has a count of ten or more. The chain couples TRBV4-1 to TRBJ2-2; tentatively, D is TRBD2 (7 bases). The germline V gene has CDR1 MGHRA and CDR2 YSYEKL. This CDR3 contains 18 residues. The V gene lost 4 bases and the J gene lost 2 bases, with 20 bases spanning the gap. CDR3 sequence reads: CASSPPARGATNTGELFF. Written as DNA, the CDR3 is TGCGCCAGCAGCCCGCCCGCCCGGGGGGCTACCAACACCGGGGAGCTGTTTTTT.

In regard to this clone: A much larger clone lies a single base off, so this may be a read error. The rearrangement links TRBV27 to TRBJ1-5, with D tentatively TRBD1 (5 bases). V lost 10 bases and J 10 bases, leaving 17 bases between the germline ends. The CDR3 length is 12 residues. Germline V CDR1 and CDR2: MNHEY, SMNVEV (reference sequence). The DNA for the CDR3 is TGTGCCAACGAGACAGACTCTCATCCCCAGCATTTT. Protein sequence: CANETDSHPQHF.

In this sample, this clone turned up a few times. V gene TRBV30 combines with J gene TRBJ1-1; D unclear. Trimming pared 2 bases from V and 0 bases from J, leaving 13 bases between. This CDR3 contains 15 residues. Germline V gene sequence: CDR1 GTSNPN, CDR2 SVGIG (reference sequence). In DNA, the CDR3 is TGTGCCTGGAGTCCATTTATTAAGTTGAACACTGAAGCTTTCTTT. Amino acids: CAWSPFIKLNTEAFF.

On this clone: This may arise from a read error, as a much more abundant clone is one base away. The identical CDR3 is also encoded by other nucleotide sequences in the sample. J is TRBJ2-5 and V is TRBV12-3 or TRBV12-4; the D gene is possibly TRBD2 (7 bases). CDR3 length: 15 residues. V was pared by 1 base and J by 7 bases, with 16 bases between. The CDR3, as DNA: TGTGCCAGCAGTTTAGGAGGGGGGGCCGCTGGGACCCAGTACTTC. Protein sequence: CASSLGGGAAGTQYF.

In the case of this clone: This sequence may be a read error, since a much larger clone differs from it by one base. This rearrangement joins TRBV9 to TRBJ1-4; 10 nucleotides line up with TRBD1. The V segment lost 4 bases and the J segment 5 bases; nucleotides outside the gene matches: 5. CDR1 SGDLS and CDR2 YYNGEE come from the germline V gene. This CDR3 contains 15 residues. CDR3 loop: CASSLSGQGNEKLFF. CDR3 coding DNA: TGTGCCAGCAGCCTATCGGGACAGGGGAATGAAAAACTGTTTTTT. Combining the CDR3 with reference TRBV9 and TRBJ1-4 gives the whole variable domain DSGVTQTPKHLITATGQRVTLRCSPRSGDLSVYWYQQSLDQGLQFLIQYYNGEERAKGNILERFSAQQFPDLHSELNLSSLELGDSALYFCASSLSGQGNEKLFFGSGTQLSVL.

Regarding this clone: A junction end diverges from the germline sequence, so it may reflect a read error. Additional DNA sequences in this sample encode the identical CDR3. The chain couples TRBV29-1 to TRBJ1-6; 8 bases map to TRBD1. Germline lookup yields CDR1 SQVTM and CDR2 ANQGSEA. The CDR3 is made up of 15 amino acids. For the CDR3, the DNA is TGCAGCGTTGAAGTGAAACAGGGGGTTTTTTCACCCCTCCATTTT. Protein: CSVEVKQGVFSPLHF.

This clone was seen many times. The CDR3 DNA follows: TGTGCCAGCAGTGATCAGCCGGGACAGGGAACAGATACGCAGTATTTT. It codes for CASSDQPGQGTDTQYF. V usage is TRBV6-1 and J usage is TRBJ2-3; 9 bases are shared with TRBD1. This CDR3 has 16 amino acids. Germline assignment: CDR1 MNHNS and CDR2 SASEGT. Germline trimming cut 3 bases from V and 3 bases from J; bases unmatched to any gene: 7.

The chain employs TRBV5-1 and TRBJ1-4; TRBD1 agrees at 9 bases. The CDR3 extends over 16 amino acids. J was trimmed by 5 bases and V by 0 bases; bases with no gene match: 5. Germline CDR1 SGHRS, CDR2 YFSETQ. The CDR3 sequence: CASSLAVGTGNEKLFF. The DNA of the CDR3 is TGCGCCAGCAGCTTGGCCGTAGGGACAGGGAATGAAAAACTGTTTTTT.

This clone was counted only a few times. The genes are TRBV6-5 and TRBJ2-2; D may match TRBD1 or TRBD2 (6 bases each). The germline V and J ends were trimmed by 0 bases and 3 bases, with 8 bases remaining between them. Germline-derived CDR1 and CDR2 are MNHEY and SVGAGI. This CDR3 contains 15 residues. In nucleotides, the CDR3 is TGTGCCAGCAGTTACTCGAGGGGGGACACCGGGGAGCTGTTTTTT. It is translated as CASSYSRGDTGELFF.

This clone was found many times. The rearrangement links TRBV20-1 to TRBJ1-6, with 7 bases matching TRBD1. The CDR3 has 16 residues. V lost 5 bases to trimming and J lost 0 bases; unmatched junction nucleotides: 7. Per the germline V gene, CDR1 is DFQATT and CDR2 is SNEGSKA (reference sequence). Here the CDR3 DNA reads TGCAGTGCTCCTTCGACAGGGAGCTCCTATAATTCACCCCTCCACTTT. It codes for CSAPSTGSSYNSPLHF.

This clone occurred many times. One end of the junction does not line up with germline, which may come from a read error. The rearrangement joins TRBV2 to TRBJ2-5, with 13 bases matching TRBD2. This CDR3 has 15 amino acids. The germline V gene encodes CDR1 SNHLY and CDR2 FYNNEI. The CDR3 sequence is CASSEGTSGVETQYF. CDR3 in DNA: TGTGCCAGCAGCGAAGGGACTAGCGGGGTAGAGACCCAGTACTTC.

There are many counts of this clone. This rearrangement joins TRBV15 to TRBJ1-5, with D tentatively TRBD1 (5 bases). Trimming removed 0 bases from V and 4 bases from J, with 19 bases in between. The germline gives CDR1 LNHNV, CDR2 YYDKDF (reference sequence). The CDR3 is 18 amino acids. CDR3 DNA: TGTGCCACCAGCAGAGATGGGAACACCGGGACCGGAAATCAGCCCCAGCATTTT. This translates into CATSRDGNTGTGNQPQHF.

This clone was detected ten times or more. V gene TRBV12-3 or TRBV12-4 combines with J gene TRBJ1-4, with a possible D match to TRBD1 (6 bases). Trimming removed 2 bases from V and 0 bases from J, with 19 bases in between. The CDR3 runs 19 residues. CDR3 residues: CASSLRSRDRLPTNEKLFF. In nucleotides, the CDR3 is TGTGCCAGCAGTTTAAGGTCCCGAGACAGGCTCCCAACTAATGAAAAACTGTTTTTT.

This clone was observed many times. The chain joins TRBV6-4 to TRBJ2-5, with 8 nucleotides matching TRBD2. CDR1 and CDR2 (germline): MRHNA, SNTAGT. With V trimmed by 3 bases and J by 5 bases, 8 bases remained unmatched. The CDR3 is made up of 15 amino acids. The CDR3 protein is CASSEQAGVQETQYF. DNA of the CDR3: TGTGCCAGCAGTGAGCAAGCGGGGGTTCAGGAGACCCAGTACTTC.